Listed below are T cell receptor beta chains from one sample, sequenced in a study of T cell changes during pregnancy in multiple sclerosis. Only in-frame clones appear in the TCRdb table, and some are missing; sequencing was by immunoSEQ multiplex PCR. Among approximately 30,000 clones, roughly 87% were seen once, and the ten largest hold roughly 9%. Sequences were derived from CD8+ T cells from peripheral blood mononuclear cells, sampled in the first trimester of pregnancy. The receptor source for this set is a female donor with multiple sclerosis, enrolled in a pregnancy study. CDR3s include the opening cysteine and the closing phenylalanine or tryptophan. The D gene is left open where the match is weak. Not every row has a clone size; where given, it reads once, few, many or a size class.

D: NA
size: NA
J: TRBJ1-2
V: TRBV7-3
CDR3: CASSPAGSLTGYGYTF
DNA: TGTGCCAGCAGCCCCGCGGGCAGTTTAACTGGATATGGCTACACCTTC

D: NA
size: NA
J: TRBJ2-6
V: TRBV9
CDR3: CASSVGRVPGANVLTF
DNA: TGTGCCAGCAGCGTAGGCAGGGTCCCTGGGGCCAACGTCCTGACTTTC

D: NA
size: NA
J: TRBJ2-7
V: TRBV6-1
CDR3: CASSGVWSGDVYEQYF
DNA: TGTGCCAGCAGTGGCGTCTGGTCAGGGGACGTCTACGAGCAGTACTTC

D: TRBD1
size: NA
J: TRBJ1-3
V: TRBV12-5
CDR3: CASGVMTGGWDTIYF
DNA: TGTGCTAGTGGTGTCATGACAGGGGGATGGGACACCATATATTTT

D: NA
size: NA
J: TRBJ2-5
V: TRBV7-9
CDR3: CASSLIDRTIETQYF
DNA: TGTGCCAGCAGCTTAATTGACAGGACAATCGAGACCCAGTACTTC

D: NA
size: NA
J: TRBJ2-1
V: TRBV5-6
CDR3: CASSLRGEQFF
DNA: TGTGCCAGCAGCTTGAGGGGTGAGCAGTTCTTC

D: TRBD1
size: NA
J: TRBJ2-3
V: TRBV19
CDR3: CASRGGTGGGTDTQYF
DNA: TGTGCCAGTAGGGGGGGGACAGGGGGCGGGACAGATACGCAGTATTTT

D: NA
size: NA
J: TRBJ2-7
V: TRBV27
CDR3: CASSAGQYFEQYF
DNA: TGTGCCAGCAGTGCCGGACAGTACTTCGAGCAGTACTTC

D: TRBD2
size: NA
J: TRBJ2-3
V: TRBV27
CDR3: CASSLGSGSWVTDTQYF
DNA: TGTGCCAGCAGTTTAGGTAGCGGGAGTTGGGTCACAGATACGCAGTATTTT

D: TRBD2
size: NA
J: TRBJ2-5
V: TRBV9
CDR3: CASSLRTSGPQETQYF
DNA: TGTGCCAGCAGCCTCAGGACTAGCGGCCCCCAAGAGACCCAGTACTTC

D: NA
size: once
J: TRBJ2-3
V: TRBV6-5
CDR3: CASSYTLGGLDTQYF
DNA: TGTGCCAGCAGTTACACCTTAGGGGGTTTGGATACGCAGTATTTT

D: TRBD1
size: NA
J: TRBJ2-7
V: TRBV7-9
CDR3: CASSSTTGTYEQYF
DNA: TGTGCCAGCAGCTCGACGACAGGGACCTACGAGCAGTACTTC

D: TRBD2
size: many
J: TRBJ2-3
V: TRBV7-9
CDR3: CASSSMLAGGNTDTQYF
DNA: TGTGCCAGCAGCTCCATGCTAGCGGGGGGCAACACAGATACGCAGTATTTT

D: TRBD2
size: NA
J: TRBJ2-7
V: TRBV19
CDR3: CASNPGTSGSYEQYF
DNA: TGTGCCAGTAACCCCGGGACTAGCGGATCCTACGAGCAGTACTTC

D: TRBD2
size: NA
J: TRBJ2-5
V: TRBV6-1
CDR3: CASTGGEPQETQYF
DNA: TGTGCCAGCACCGGGGGGGAACCCCAAGAGACCCAGTACTTC

D: NA
size: NA
J: TRBJ1-2
V: TRBV27
CDR3: CASSLWSGGNYGYTF
DNA: TGTGCCAGCAGTTTATGGAGCGGAGGAAACTATGGCTACACCTTC

D: TRBD2
size: NA
J: TRBJ2-7
V: TRBV19
CDR3: CASSIRLAGSYEQYF
DNA: TGTGCCAGTAGTATCCGACTAGCGGGGTCTTACGAGCAGTACTTC

D: NA
size: NA
J: TRBJ2-1
V: TRBV11-1
CDR3: CASSLVQGRGVDEQFF
DNA: TGTGCCAGCAGCTTAGTGCAGGGCAGGGGTGTCGATGAGCAGTTCTTC

D: NA
size: NA
J: TRBJ1-4
V: TRBV4-3
CDR3: CASSQESHPTGNNEKLFF
DNA: TGCGCCAGCAGCCAAGAATCCCACCCGACAGGCAATAATGAAAAACTGTTTTTT

D: TRBD1
size: NA
J: TRBJ1-1
V: TRBV19
CDR3: CASNHRRLTGDAFF
DNA: TGTGCCAGTAATCATAGACGCTTAACAGGGGACGCTTTCTTT

D: TRBD1
size: NA
J: TRBJ1-1
V: TRBV9
CDR3: CASSDRGTGSTEAFF
DNA: TGTGCCAGCAGCGATCGCGGGACAGGGTCTACTGAAGCTTTCTTT

D: TRBD1
size: NA
J: TRBJ2-7
V: TRBV7-9
CDR3: CASTKSGTGSYEQYF
DNA: TGTGCCAGCACCAAATCCGGGACAGGGTCCTACGAGCAGTACTTC

D: NA
size: NA
J: TRBJ2-3
V: TRBV7-9
CDR3: CASSLAPDIYTQYF
DNA: TGTGCCAGCAGCTTAGCCCCTGACATCTATACGCAGTATTTT

D: NA
size: NA
J: TRBJ2-7
V: TRBV27
CDR3: CASSFRQFYEQYF
DNA: TGTGCCAGCAGTTTCCGACAGTTCTACGAGCAGTACTTC

D: NA
size: once
J: TRBJ1-1
V: TRBV27
CDR3: CASSFLGARVQAFF
DNA: TGTGCCAGCAGTTTTTTGGGGGCCAGGGTTCAGGCTTTCTTT

D: TRBD1
size: NA
J: TRBJ2-4
V: TRBV27
CDR3: CASSLQPPTGLLAKNIQYF
DNA: TGTGCCAGCAGCCTTCAACCACCGACAGGGCTGCTAGCCAAAAACATTCAGTACTTC

D: NA
size: NA
J: TRBJ1-2
V: TRBV19
CDR3: CASSLAGNYGYTF
DNA: TGTGCCAGTAGTTTGGCGGGGAACTATGGCTACACCTTC

D: TRBD2
size: once
J: TRBJ2-1
V: TRBV7-3
CDR3: CASSPAVGGDEQFF
DNA: TGTGCCAGCAGCCCGGCGGTCGGGGGGGATGAGCAGTTCTTC

D: NA
size: NA
J: TRBJ1-5
V: TRBV6-1
CDR3: CATSRVWIFQPQHF
DNA: TGTGCCACCAGCCGGGTTTGGATATTTCAGCCCCAGCATTTT

D: NA
size: medium-sized
J: TRBJ2-1
V: TRBV6-5
CDR3: CASQGEGVNEQFF
DNA: TGTGCCAGCCAGGGAGAGGGGGTCAATGAGCAGTTCTTC

D: TRBD1
size: NA
J: TRBJ2-7
V: TRBV11-3
CDR3: CASSPGTGAYEQYF
DNA: TGTGCCAGCAGCCCCGGGACAGGGGCCTACGAGCAGTACTTC

D: TRBD1
size: once
J: TRBJ2-1
V: TRBV2
CDR3: CASNEDRSSYNEQFF
DNA: TGTGCCAGCAATGAGGACAGGAGCTCCTACAATGAGCAGTTCTTC

D: NA
size: NA
J: TRBJ2-2
V: TRBV4-1
CDR3: CASSQGPGAGELFF
DNA: TGCGCCAGCAGCCAAGGTCCCGGGGCCGGGGAGCTGTTTTTT

D: NA
size: NA
J: TRBJ1-1
V: TRBV9
CDR3: CASSVDWTPNTEAFF
DNA: TGTGCCAGCAGCGTAGATTGGACTCCGAACACTGAAGCTTTCTTT

D: TRBD2
size: NA
J: TRBJ2-7
V: TRBV4-3
CDR3: CASSQILAGTYEQYF
DNA: TGCGCCAGCAGCCAGATACTAGCGGGAACCTACGAGCAGTACTTC

D: NA
size: NA
J: TRBJ2-2
V: TRBV30
CDR3: CAWSVEAYGELFF
DNA: TGTGCCTGGAGTGTAGAGGCCTACGGGGAGCTGTTTTTT

D: NA
size: NA
J: TRBJ1-2
V: TRBV11-2
CDR3: CASSLDTGANYGYTF
DNA: TGTGCCAGCAGCTTAGACACAGGAGCTAACTATGGCTACACCTTC

D: TRBD2
size: NA
J: TRBJ2-1
V: TRBV19
CDR3: CASSVTSGILRNEQFF
DNA: TGTGCCAGTAGTGTGACTAGCGGGATCTTAAGGAATGAGCAGTTCTTC

D: TRBD2
size: NA
J: TRBJ2-1
V: TRBV7-2
CDR3: CASSLGAGPPNEQFF
DNA: TGTGCCAGCAGCTTAGGAGCGGGACCACCCAATGAGCAGTTCTTC

D: NA
size: NA
J: TRBJ1-2
V: TRBV7-9
CDR3: CASSLGQGNGYTF
DNA: TGTGCCAGCAGCTTAGGGCAGGGAAATGGCTACACCTTC

D: TRBD2
size: once
J: TRBJ2-1
V: TRBV2
CDR3: CAVPSSGSWNEQFF
DNA: TGTGCCGTACCGTCTAGCGGGAGTTGGAATGAGCAGTTCTTC

D: NA
size: NA
J: TRBJ2-7
V: TRBV27
CDR3: CASSLAGNYEQYF
DNA: TGTGCCAGCAGTTTAGCGGGAAACTACGAGCAGTACTTC

D: TRBD1
size: NA
J: TRBJ1-4
V: TRBV7-9
CDR3: CASSFDRAGETNEKLFF
DNA: TGTGCCAGCAGCTTTGACAGGGCTGGTGAGACTAATGAAAAACTGTTTTTT

D: TRBD1
size: NA
J: TRBJ1-1
V: TRBV4-3
CDR3: CASSQLTGGGTEAFF
DNA: TGCGCCAGCAGCCAACTAACAGGGGGCGGCACTGAAGCTTTCTTT

D: TRBD1
size: few
J: TRBJ1-1
V: TRBV28
CDR3: CASSLTGSGTEAFF
DNA: TGTGCCAGCAGTTTGACAGGGAGCGGCACTGAAGCTTTCTTT

D: TRBD1
size: few
J: TRBJ2-1
V: TRBV6-6
CDR3: CAGSRDSHNEQFF
DNA: TGTGCCGGAAGCCGGGACAGTCACAATGAGCAGTTCTTC

D: NA
size: NA
J: TRBJ1-1
V: TRBV27
CDR3: CASSTDGGGEAFF
DNA: TGTGCCAGCAGTACGGACGGGGGGGGTGAAGCTTTCTTT

D: TRBD1
size: NA
J: TRBJ2-5
V: TRBV27
CDR3: CASSWAGGLETQYF
DNA: TGTGCCAGCAGTTGGGCAGGGGGCCTGGAGACCCAGTACTTC

D: TRBD1
size: NA
J: TRBJ2-7
V: TRBV5-1
CDR3: CASSPDGTDYYEQYF
DNA: TGCGCCAGCAGCCCAGACGGGACAGATTACTACGAGCAGTACTTC

D: NA
size: NA
J: TRBJ2-5
V: TRBV7-2
CDR3: CASSLSDISQETQYF
DNA: TGTGCCAGCAGCTTATCGGACATATCTCAAGAGACCCAGTACTTC